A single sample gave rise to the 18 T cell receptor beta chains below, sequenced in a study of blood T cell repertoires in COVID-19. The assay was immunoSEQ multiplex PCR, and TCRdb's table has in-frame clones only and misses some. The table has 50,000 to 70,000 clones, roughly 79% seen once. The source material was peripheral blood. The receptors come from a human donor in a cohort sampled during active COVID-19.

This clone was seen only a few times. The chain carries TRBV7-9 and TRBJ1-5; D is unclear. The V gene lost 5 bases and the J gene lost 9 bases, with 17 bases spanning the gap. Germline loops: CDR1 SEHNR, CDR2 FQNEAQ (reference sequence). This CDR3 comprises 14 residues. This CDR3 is CASSPVEVGWPQHF. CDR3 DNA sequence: TGTGCCAGCAGCCCCGTGGAGGTAGGCTGGCCCCAGCATTTT.

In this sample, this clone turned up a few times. CDR3 sequence reads: CASSSIQGWYGYTF. The CDR3 DNA follows: TGTGCCAGCAGTTCAATACAGGGTTGGTATGGCTACACCTTC. The chain carries TRBV28 and TRBJ1-2, with D maybe TRBD1 (6 bases). The CDR3 is made up of 14 amino acids. Germline V gene sequence: CDR1 MDHEN, CDR2 SYDVKM. Deletions cut 4 bases from V and 5 bases from J, with 14 bases between.

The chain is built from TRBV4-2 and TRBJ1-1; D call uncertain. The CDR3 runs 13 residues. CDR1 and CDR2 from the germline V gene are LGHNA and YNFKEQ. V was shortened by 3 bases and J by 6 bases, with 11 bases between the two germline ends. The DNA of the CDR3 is TGTGCCAGCAGCCATAGTCCTATCGCTGAAGCTTTCTTT. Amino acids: CASSHSPIAEAFF.

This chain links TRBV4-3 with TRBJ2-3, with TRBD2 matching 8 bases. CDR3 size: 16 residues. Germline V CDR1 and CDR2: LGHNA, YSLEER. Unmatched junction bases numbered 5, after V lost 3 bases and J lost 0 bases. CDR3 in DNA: TGCGCCAGCAGCCACCGACTAGCGCCAAGCACAGATACGCAGTATTTT. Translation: CASSHRLAPSTDTQYF.

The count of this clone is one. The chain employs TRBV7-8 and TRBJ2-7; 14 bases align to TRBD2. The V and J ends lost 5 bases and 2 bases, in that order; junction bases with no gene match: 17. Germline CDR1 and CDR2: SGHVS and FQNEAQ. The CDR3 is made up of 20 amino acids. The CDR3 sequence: CASSRGAGTSGRRGPYEQYF. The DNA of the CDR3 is TGTGCCAGCAGCCGAGGAGCTGGGACTAGCGGGAGAAGGGGTCCCTACGAGCAGTACTTC.

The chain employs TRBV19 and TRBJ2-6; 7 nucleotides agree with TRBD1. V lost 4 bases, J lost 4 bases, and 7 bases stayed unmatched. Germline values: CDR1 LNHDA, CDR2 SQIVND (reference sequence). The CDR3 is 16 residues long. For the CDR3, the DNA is TGTGCCAGTAGTAAAAAGACAGGGTCCGGGGCCAACGTCCTGACTTTC. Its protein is CASSKKTGSGANVLTF.

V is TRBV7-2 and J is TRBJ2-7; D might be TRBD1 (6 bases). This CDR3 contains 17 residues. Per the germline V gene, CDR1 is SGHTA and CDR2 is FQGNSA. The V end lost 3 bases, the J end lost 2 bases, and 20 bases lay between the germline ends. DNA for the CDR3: TGTGCCAGCAGCTTTCGTGGATTGGTGGGACAACCCTACGAGCAGTACTTC. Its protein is CASSFRGLVGQPYEQYF.

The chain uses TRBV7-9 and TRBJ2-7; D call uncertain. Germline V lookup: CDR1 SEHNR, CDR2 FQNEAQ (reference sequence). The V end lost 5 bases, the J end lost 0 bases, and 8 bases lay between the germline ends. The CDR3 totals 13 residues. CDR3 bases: TGTGCCAGCAGCCAGTGGAGCTCCTACGAGCAGTACTTC. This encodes CASSQWSSYEQYF.

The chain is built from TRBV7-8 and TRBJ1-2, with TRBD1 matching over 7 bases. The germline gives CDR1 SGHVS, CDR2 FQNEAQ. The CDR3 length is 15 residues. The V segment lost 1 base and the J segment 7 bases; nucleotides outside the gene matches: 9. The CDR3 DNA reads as TGTGCCAGCAGCTTAGAGCCACAGGGGTTCGGTGGCTACACCTTC. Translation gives CASSLEPQGFGGYTF.

The CDR3 region is CASSSGAPYNEQFF. As DNA, the CDR3 is TGTGCCAGCAGTTCGGGAGCGCCCTACAATGAGCAGTTCTTC. The V gene is TRBV6-5, the J gene TRBJ2-1; tentatively, D is TRBD2 (6 bases). The germline V gene has CDR1 MNHEY and CDR2 SVGAGI. The V and J ends lost 4 bases and 2 bases respectively, with 9 bases between them. The CDR3 has 14 residues.

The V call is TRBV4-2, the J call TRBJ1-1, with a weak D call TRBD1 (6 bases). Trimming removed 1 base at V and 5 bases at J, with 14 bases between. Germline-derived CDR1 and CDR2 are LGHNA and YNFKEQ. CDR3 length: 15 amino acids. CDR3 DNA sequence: TGTGCCAGCAGCCAAGGAGGGGGGGTTCGGACTGAAGCTTTCTTT. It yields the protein CASSQGGGVRTEAFF.

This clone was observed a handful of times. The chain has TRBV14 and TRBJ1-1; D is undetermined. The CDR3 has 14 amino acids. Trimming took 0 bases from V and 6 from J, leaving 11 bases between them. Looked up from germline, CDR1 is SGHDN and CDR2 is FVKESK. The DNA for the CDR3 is TGTGCCAGCAGCCAAGAAGCGGGTCGCGCTGAAGCTTTCTTT. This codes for CASSQEAGRAEAFF.

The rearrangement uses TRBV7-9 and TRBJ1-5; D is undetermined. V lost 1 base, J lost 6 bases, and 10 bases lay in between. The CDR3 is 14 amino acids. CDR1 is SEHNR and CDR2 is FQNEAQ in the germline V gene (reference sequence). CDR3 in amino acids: CASSLDGDFQPQHF. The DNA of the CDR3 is TGTGCCAGCAGCTTAGATGGAGATTTTCAGCCCCAGCATTTT.

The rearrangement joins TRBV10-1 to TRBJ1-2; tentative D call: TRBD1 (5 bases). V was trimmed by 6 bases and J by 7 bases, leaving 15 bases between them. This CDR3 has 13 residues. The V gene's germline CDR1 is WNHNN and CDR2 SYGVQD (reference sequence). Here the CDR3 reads CASSPREGAGYTF. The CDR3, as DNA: TGCGCCAGCAGCCCCAGAGAAGGGGCTGGCTACACCTTC.

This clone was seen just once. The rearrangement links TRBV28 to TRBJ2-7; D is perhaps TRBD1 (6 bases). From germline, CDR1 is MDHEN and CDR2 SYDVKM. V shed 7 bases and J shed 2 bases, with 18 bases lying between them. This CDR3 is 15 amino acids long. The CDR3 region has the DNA TGTGCCAGCACCACAACACAGGGATTTCCCTACGAGCAGTACTTC. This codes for CASTTTQGFPYEQYF.

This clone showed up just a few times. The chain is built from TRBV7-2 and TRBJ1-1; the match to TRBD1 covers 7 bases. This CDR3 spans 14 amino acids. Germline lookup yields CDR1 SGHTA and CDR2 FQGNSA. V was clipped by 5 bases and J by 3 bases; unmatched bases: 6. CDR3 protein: CASSRGRVDTEAFF. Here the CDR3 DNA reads TGTGCCAGCAGCAGGGGGCGAGTTGACACTGAAGCTTTCTTT.

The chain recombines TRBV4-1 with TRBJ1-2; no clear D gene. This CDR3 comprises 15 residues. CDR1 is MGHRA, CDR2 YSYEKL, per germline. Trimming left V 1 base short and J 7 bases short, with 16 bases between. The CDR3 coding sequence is TGCGCCAGCAGCCAAGTATTGAGCTATACGGGTGGCTACACCTTC. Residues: CASSQVLSYTGGYTF.

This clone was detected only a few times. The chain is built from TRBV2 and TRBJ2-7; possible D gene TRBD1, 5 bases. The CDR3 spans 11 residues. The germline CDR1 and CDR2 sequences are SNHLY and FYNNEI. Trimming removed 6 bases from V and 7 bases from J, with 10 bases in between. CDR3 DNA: TGTGCCAGCAGGGGGCTCTTGGAGCAGTACTTC. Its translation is CASRGLLEQYF.